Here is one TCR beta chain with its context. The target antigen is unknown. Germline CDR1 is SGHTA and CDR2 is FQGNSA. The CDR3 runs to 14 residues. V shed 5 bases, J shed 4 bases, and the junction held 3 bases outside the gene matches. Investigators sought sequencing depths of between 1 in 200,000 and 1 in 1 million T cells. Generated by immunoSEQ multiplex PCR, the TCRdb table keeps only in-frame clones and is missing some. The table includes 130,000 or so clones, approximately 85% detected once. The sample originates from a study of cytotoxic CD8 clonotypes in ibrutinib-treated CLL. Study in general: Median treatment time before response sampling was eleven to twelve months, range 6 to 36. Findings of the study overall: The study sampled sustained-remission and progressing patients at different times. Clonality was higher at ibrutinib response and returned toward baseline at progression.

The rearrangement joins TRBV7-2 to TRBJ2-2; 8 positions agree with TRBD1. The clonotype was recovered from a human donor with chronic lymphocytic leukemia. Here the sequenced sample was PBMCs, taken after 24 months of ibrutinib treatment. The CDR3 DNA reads TGTGCCAGCAGCCCCACAGGGGGCACCGGGGAGCTGTTTTTT. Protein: CASSPTGGTGELFF.